This T cell receptor beta chain was recorded in a study of T cell repertoires in cytomegalovirus infection (dated by TCRdb to the late 2010s). In terms of the full investigation: Peptide stimulations targeted recently identified HLA-C-restricted CMV epitopes, whose presentation resists viral immunomodulation, together with well-studied HLA-B-restricted epitopes. Donor HLA type was relevant to the analysis, because carriage of CMV infection together with the matching HLA type was indicated by public TCR beta signatures.

This specimen's treatment or condition label, per the study, means: in vitro stimulation with specific CMV peptide epitopes to enrich CMV-specific T cells. Worth noting for this clonotype: Which antigen it targets is not known. It has no much larger one-base neighbor in the sample; base qualities were not kept.

Including cysteine and phenylalanine, the CDR3 has 14 amino acids. Only CDR3 DNA remains: 42 bases, in frame from the first base. Trimming costs V 5 bases and J 0 bases, and their ends lie 10 bases apart. CDR1 and CDR2 are drawn from the germline V gene: MNHNS, SASEGT. The instrument was an Illumina HiSeq 1500. The raw public data were reprocessed by TCRdb itself: fastp quality trimming at Q25, MiXCR clonotype calling, in-frame beta chains only. Rows are combined by CDR3 protein, so each entry shows the most common genes and DNA. The sample data list roughly 80,000 distinct CDR3 sequences, and roughly 40% of these were observed just once. The ten largest make up 93% of the sample. The investigation overall reported the following: Cumulative frequency of public TCR beta family members discriminated carriers of CMV infection plus the relevant HLA type in this cohort and an independent approximately 370-donor cohort. The ex vivo response was dominated by HLA-C-restricted CMV-specific TCR beta clonotypes, and the single most frequent clonotype in two of eight donors was supplied by these HLA-C-restricted clonotypes.

This TCR was sampled from a human donor in good health (CMV status not recorded). Some clones in this sample may be carry-over from other donors' samples. The rearranged chain carries TRBV6-1 and TRBJ1-1; the D gene assignment is ambiguous. This material consisted of CD8+ T cells from cultured PBMCs, taken from culture after CMV antigen stimulation. The CDR3 in this case is CASSYLPVNTEAFF. The sequenced DNA: TGTGCCAGCAGTTACCTGCCCGTGAACACTGAAGCTTTCTTT.